Reported below is one T cell receptor (beta chain). Its binding antigen is unknown. Base quality data are lacking; no much larger clone is found one base away. The source of the sample is a study of blood T cells in healthy people across ages (dated by TCRdb to the mid-2010s). About the study as a whole: In model experiments, template switching captured roughly one uniquely barcoded TCR beta cDNA molecule for every two T cells. The study measured age-related changes in TCR beta repertoire diversity using deep sequencing normalized with unique cDNA molecular identifiers. To avoid experimental bias, donors of different ages were randomly spread across the sequencing lanes. Using the same blood draw, the study looked at two additional independent replicas of 1 million unique cDNA reads for two donors, one aged 18 to 30 and the other aged 80 or older. The donors were split into four age groups: young (average about 15 years), middle-aged (39), aged (more than 55) and long-lived (roughly 86).

What the research found in general, with its limitations: A strong correlation was found between observed TCR beta diversity and the percentage of naive T cells measured by flow cytometry. The long-lived group showed more naive CD4+ T cells, fewer expanded clones and increased TCR diversity than the aged group, suggesting age selection. Since profiling was done on bulk unsorted PBMCs, naive and antigen-experienced compartments could not be conclusively compared. Observed TCR beta diversity per million T cells fell roughly linearly with age, and a significant reduction was already apparent by age roughly 40. The CMV infection status of donors was not known, potentially confounding age-related changes in expanded clonotypes. Total diversity estimates from one million sequenced T cells were considered lower bounds and underestimates.

Receptor amplification or capture employed 5' RACE. TCRdb records Illumina HiSeq 2500 as the sequencer. A second PCR of about 6 to 11 cycles was performed with a sample-barcoded 5' primer and a J-beta primer mix. Each TCR beta cDNA molecule received a unique molecular identifier from a template-switch 5' adaptor carrying 12 random nucleotides. At least 2.5 million CDR3-containing paired-end reads were obtained from each sample. First-strand cDNA was synthesized from all RNA with the Mint cDNA synthesis kit, primed by a TRBC-specific oligonucleotide. After uracil-DNA glycosylase treatment, a first 18-cycle PCR used universal primers M1SS and BC2_uni_R on all cDNA. In the original analysis: Normalization of each sample was performed by random selection of 1 million high-quality reads, each carrying a distinct molecular identifier. Reads sharing molecular identifiers were discarded rather than binned into consensus sequences. MiTCR, set to a Q25 quality threshold and the strictest error-elimination algorithm, was used for CDR3 identification, clonotype clustering and error correction. A nonparametric unseen species model with Euler transformation was used to estimate a lower bound on total TCR beta diversity. The public reads were quality trimmed at Q25 with fastp and then assembled into clones with MiXCR by TCRdb, keeping productive beta chains. A single entry per CDR3 protein holds the most common genes and DNA from its merged rows. TCRdb, not the original authors, processed these V and J calls. The sample records over 1,500,000 distinct CDR3 sequences, around half of which are singletons. The top ten constitute roughly 2% of the sample.

Donors were approximately 42 systemically healthy Caucasian individuals from Russia aged roughly 6 to 95 years. Roughly 10 milliliters of peripheral blood were drawn from each donor into EDTA-treated Vacutainer tubes. Ficoll-Paque density-gradient centrifugation was used to isolate PBMCs, with at least 7 million per sample. Trizol reagent was used to extract total RNA from the PBMCs, yielding at least 5 micrograms per sample. Naive CD45RAhigh/CD27high T cell percentages were measured by flow cytometry on a PBMC aliquot from every donor. Taken from cysteine to phenylalanine, the CDR3 has 16 residues. Only CDR3 DNA remains: 48 bases, in frame from the first base. V drops 4 bases and J drops 2 bases, leaving 16 bases in between. According to the germline V gene (reference sequence), CDR1 reads MNHEY and CDR2 reads SMNVEV.

The origin of this receptor is a woman in her forties in good health. Sequencing used blood. The chain employs TRBV27 and TRBJ2-3, with TRBD2 tentatively as D gene (5 bases match). CDR3 loop: CASSSRGRRYTDTQYF. The DNA is TGTGCCAGCAGTTCACGGGGTCGACGATACACAGATACGCAGTATTTT.